The present T cell receptor (beta chain) was sequenced within a study of graft-versus-host responses after intestinal transplantation. This clone was seen a single time. Sequenced by immunoSEQ multiplex PCR; TCRdb stores in-frame clones only, minus some. Among over 65,000 clones listed, over 80% were seen once. This TCR was recovered from a human patient who received an intestinal transplant, so some T cells may come from the graft donor. The sample here was PBMCs, taken 98 days after intestinal transplantation.

The CDR3 is CASSTGNEQFF. CDR3 in DNA: TGTGCCAGTAGTACAGGGAATGAGCAGTTCTTC. The chain links TRBV19 to TRBJ2-1; maybe TRBD1 (5 bases). The CDR3 has 11 amino acids. The V gene lost 4 bases and the J gene lost 7 bases, with 5 bases spanning the gap. Germline V gene data show CDR1 as LNHDA and CDR2 as SQIVND (reference sequence).